A selection of T cell receptor beta chains follows, all from one sample in a study of T cells in Graves' hyperthyroidism and ophthalmopathy. TCRdb analysed the multiplex PCR reads with MiXCR anew, one entry per CDR3 protein. The sample comprises roughly 380,000 distinct CDR3 sequences, approximately 20% of which are singletons, and about 4% rests with the top ten. The sample was blood. The receptors derive from a woman aged 18-30 years with Graves' hyperthyroidism. CDR3s include the opening cysteine and the closing phenylalanine or tryptophan. The D gene is left open where the match is weak. Rows may omit the clone size; those that give it use once, few, many or a size class.

TRBD1	many	TRBV24-1	TRBJ2-7	CATSASDRSSYEQYF	TGTGCCACCAGTGCCTCGGACAGGAGCTCCTACGAGCAGTACTTC
TRBD2	many	TRBV2	TRBJ2-2	CASSEPERGAGTGELFF	TGTGCCAGCAGTGAACCCGAGCGGGGGGCGGGGACCGGGGAGCTGTTTTTT
.	.	TRBV12-3/TRBV12-4	TRBJ1-2	CASSLLAFGGYTF	TGTGCCAGCAGTTTACTGGCATTCGGCGGCTACACCTTC
TRBD1	.	TRBV9	TRBJ2-1	CASSVRQGAHEQFF	TGTGCCAGCAGCGTAAGACAGGGTGCACATGAGCAGTTCTTC
.	.	TRBV20-1	TRBJ1-3	CSARDPGGGNTIYF	TGCAGTGCTAGAGATCCAGGTGGTGGAAACACCATATATTTT
TRBD2	.	TRBV12-3/TRBV12-4	TRBJ2-7	CASMPPLAGAREQYF	TGTGCCAGCATGCCCCCGTTGGCGGGAGCTCGGGAGCAGTACTTC
.	many	TRBV20-1	TRBJ1-6	CSARPGRDNSPLHF	TGCAGTGCTAGACCGGGACGGGATAATTCACCCCTCCACTTT
.	many	TRBV20-1	TRBJ2-2	CSAPMRAKGWGDGELFF	TGCAGTGCTCCTATGCGGGCGAAGGGATGGGGAGACGGGGAGCTGTTTTTT
.	.	TRBV18	TRBJ2-7	CASSPKTYEQYF	TGTGCCAGCTCACCGAAGACCTACGAGCAGTACTTC
TRBD1	many	TRBV6-1	TRBJ1-5	CASNDRGFDQPQHF	TGTGCCAGCAATGACAGGGGGTTCGATCAGCCCCAGCATTTT
.	few	TRBV5-1	TRBJ2-5	CASSSPVGRGETQYF	TGCGCCAGCAGCTCCCCTGTGGGGCGCGGAGAGACCCAGTACTTC
.	many	TRBV28	TRBJ1-1	CASRPTGTLEAFF	TGTGCCAGCAGACCCACCGGGACACTTGAAGCTTTCTTT
.	few	TRBV5-1	TRBJ1-2	CASSLSPGGANYGYTF	TGCGCCAGCAGCTTGTCACCAGGAGGGGCTAACTATGGCTACACCTTC
TRBD1	many	TRBV5-1	TRBJ1-2	CASSLAAGGLYGYTF	TGCGCCAGCAGCTTGGCGGCAGGGGGCCTGTATGGCTACACCTTC
.	.	TRBV6-1	TRBJ2-7	CASSETGDSYEQYF	TGTGCCAGCAGTGAAACCGGGGACTCCTACGAGCAGTACTTC
.	many	TRBV12-3/TRBV12-4	TRBJ2-7	CASSLGQGGSYEQYF	TGTGCCAGCAGTTTAGGGCAGGGGGGATCCTACGAGCAGTACTTC
.	many	TRBV6-4	TRBJ1-1	CASRTRTVARPMNTEAFF	TGTGCCAGCAGAACCAGGACAGTCGCCCGTCCCATGAACACTGAAGCTTTCTTT
.	many	TRBV12-3/TRBV12-4	TRBJ2-2	CASSLIGGTGELFF	TGTGCCAGCAGTTTGATCGGGGGCACCGGGGAGCTGTTTTTT